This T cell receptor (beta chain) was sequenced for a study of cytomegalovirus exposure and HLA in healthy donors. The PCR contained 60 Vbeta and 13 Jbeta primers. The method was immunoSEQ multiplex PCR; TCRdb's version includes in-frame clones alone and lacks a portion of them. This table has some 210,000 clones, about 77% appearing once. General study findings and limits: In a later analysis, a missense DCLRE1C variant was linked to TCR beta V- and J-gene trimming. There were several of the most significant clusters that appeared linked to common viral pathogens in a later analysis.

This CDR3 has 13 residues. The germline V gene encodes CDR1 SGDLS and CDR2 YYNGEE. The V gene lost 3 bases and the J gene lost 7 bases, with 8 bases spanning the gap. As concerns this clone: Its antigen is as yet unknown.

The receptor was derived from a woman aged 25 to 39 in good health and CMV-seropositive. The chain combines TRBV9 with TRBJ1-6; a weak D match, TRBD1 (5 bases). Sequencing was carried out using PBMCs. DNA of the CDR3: TGTGCCAGCAGCGGGGGGGAGAATTCACCCCTCCACTTT. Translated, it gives CASSGGENSPLHF.